The 18 T cell receptor beta chains below come from one sample, sequenced in a study of blood T cell repertoires in COVID-19. This table comes from immunoSEQ multiplex PCR, and its TCRdb copy is limited to in-frame clones, with some not included. The repertoire includes about 150,000 clones, 82% of them detected once, and roughly 10% sits in the top ten. The specimen sequenced was peripheral blood. All receptors come from a woman of 80 years or more with active or convalescent COVID-19.

V usage is TRBV15 and J usage is TRBJ2-3, with D perhaps TRBD1 (6 bases). This CDR3 is 16 amino acids long. Germline V lookup: CDR1 LNHNV, CDR2 YYDKDF (reference sequence). Trimming cost V 1 base and J 4 bases, with 15 bases left between them. The CDR3 DNA is TGTGCCACCAGCAGAGCAACAGGGATAGGGGCAGATACGCAGTATTTT. Its protein product is CATSRATGIGADTQYF.

The V and J genes are TRBV2 and TRBJ2-7, with 9 bases identical to TRBD2. The V segment lost 9 bases and the J segment 6 bases; nucleotides outside the gene matches: 12. The CDR3 runs 14 residues. In germline, CDR1 is SNHLY, CDR2 FYNNEI. In DNA form, the CDR3 reads TGTGCCAGTACTGCGGGGACTAGCTTCCTCGAGCAGTACTTC. This codes for CASTAGTSFLEQYF. Full variable domain (remainder filled in from reference TRBV2 and TRBJ2-7): EPEVTQTPSHQVTQMGQEVILRCVPISNHLYFYWYRQILGQKVEFLVSFYNNEISEKSEIFDDQFSVERPDGSNFTLKIRSTKLEDSAMYFCASTAGTSFLEQYFGPGTRLTVT.

The CDR3 here is CASSRQGSYEQYF. The CDR3 DNA sequence: TGTGCCAGCAGCCGACAGGGCTCCTACGAGCAGTACTTC. V gene TRBV7-3 combines with J gene TRBJ2-7, with 7 bases fitting TRBD1. The J segment lost 0 bases and the V segment lost 5 bases, leaving 1 base of the junction unmatched. Germline V lookup: CDR1 SGHTA, CDR2 FQGTGA. The CDR3 consists of 13 residues.

The chain joins TRBV14 to TRBJ1-4; tentatively, D is TRBD1 (6 bases). Per germline, CDR1 SGHDN and CDR2 FVKESK. V lost 0 bases to trimming and J lost 0 bases, with 26 bases between them. The CDR3 has 22 amino acids. This CDR3 is CASSQERPPRGALSATNEKLFF. The CDR3 DNA is TGTGCCAGCAGCCAAGAGAGACCCCCCAGGGGCGCGTTGTCCGCAACTAATGAAAAACTGTTTTTT.

This chain joins TRBV7-8 and TRBJ1-6; possible D gene TRBD1, 5 bases. CDR1 and CDR2 from the germline V gene are SGHVS and FQNEAQ. Trimming left V 5 bases short and J 9 bases short, with 20 bases between. CDR3 size: 16 residues. CDR3 in amino acids: CASSINTGFGFSPLHF. Here the CDR3 DNA reads TGTGCCAGCAGCATAAATACAGGTTTTGGTTTTTCACCCCTCCACTTT. Full variable domain (outside the CDR3, taken from reference TRBV7-8 and TRBJ1-6): GAGVSQSPRYKVAKRGQDVALRCDPISGHVSLFWYQQALGQGPEFLTYFQNEAQLDKSGLPSDRFFAERPEGSVSTLKIQRTQQEDSAVYLCASSINTGFGFSPLHFGNGTRLTVT.

Only one count was recorded for this clone. The rearrangement joins TRBV19 to TRBJ2-2; tentative D call: TRBD2 (6 bases). Per the germline V gene, CDR1 is LNHDA and CDR2 is SQIVND (reference sequence). The CDR3 is 16 residues long. V lost 5 bases and J lost 0, with 13 bases in between. DNA of the CDR3: TGTGCCAGTAGTCCGGGGAGGACTCCGAACACCGGGGAGCTGTTTTTT. Protein: CASSPGRTPNTGELFF.

V and J are TRBV9 and TRBJ1-2; 8 nucleotides match TRBD1. Germline CDR1 reads SGDLS; CDR2 reads YYNGEE. CDR3 size: 17 residues. V was pared by 0 bases and J by 0 bases, with 7 bases of the junction left unmatched. This CDR3 reads CASSVDPGGSANYGYTF. The DNA for the CDR3 is TGTGCCAGCAGCGTAGACCCAGGGGGCTCGGCTAACTATGGCTACACCTTC.

The chain is built from TRBV18 and TRBJ2-6; 8 bases map to TRBD1. J gave up 0 bases and V 6 bases, and 13 bases lay outside the gene matches. This CDR3 spans 19 amino acids. Germline V gene sequence: CDR1 KGHSH, CDR2 LQKENI. For the CDR3, the DNA is TGTGCCAGCTCGATAAAGGGACAGGCGAGGGGCTCTGGGGCCAACGTCCTGACTTTC. Protein sequence: CASSIKGQARGSGANVLTF. Supplemented by reference TRBV18 and TRBJ2-6, the full variable domain reads NAGVMQNPRHLVRRRGQEARLRCSPMKGHSHVYWYRQLPEEGLKFMVYLQKENIIDESGMPKERFSAEFPKEGPSILRIQQVVRGDSAAYFCASSIKGQARGSGANVLTFGAGSRLTVL.

The genes are TRBV5-1 and TRBJ2-5; 10 nucleotides align to TRBD2. Germline V CDR1 and CDR2: SGHRS, YFSETQ. This CDR3 is 14 amino acids long. V lost 4 bases and J lost 5; bases outside the gene matches: 5. The CDR3 bases are TGCGCCAGCAGCGCAGCGGGAGGGGGGGAGACCCAGTACTTC. Its protein product is CASSAAGGGETQYF.

The CDR3 DNA reads TGTGCCATCAGTGAGCTCGTACAGGGGACCACTGAAGCTTTCTTT. Protein sequence: CAISELVQGTTEAFF. This chain joins TRBV10-3 and TRBJ1-1; 7 positions match TRBD1. The length of the CDR3 is 15 residues. Germline V gives CDR1 ENHRY, CDR2 SYGVKD. With V trimmed by 2 bases and J by 4 bases, 7 bases remained unmatched.

The rearrangement links TRBV5-4 to TRBJ2-1, with TRBD2 matching over 10 bases. CDR3 length: 17 amino acids. Germline CDR1 is SGHNT and CDR2 is YYREEE (reference sequence). The junction had 11 bases not matched to a gene; V was cut back by 0 bases and J by 8 bases. The CDR3 loop is CASSLGAWSGRADEQFF. The CDR3 DNA is TGTGCCAGCAGCTTGGGGGCTTGGAGCGGGAGGGCCGATGAGCAGTTCTTC.

This clone showed up just once. The chain links TRBV5-1 to TRBJ2-3; D is ambiguous. The V end was cut by 7 bases, the J end by 2 bases, with 8 bases between. CDR3 length: 12 amino acids. Germline values: CDR1 SGHRS, CDR2 YFSETQ. This chain's CDR3 is CASGDFTDTQYF. The CDR3 nucleotides read TGCGCCAGCGGAGACTTCACAGATACGCAGTATTTT.

The chain combines TRBV18 with TRBJ2-1, with D maybe TRBD2 (5 bases). The V gene's germline CDR1 is KGHSH and CDR2 LQKENI. The CDR3 length is 14 residues. Trimming took 1 base from V and 8 from J, leaving 12 bases between them. CDR3 coding DNA: TGTGCCAGCTCACCACTCCCGATGGACTATGAGCAGTTCTTC. This encodes CASSPLPMDYEQFF. The full variable domain, rest sourced from reference TRBV18 and TRBJ2-1, is NAGVMQNPRHLVRRRGQEARLRCSPMKGHSHVYWYRQLPEEGLKFMVYLQKENIIDESGMPKERFSAEFPKEGPSILRIQQVVRGDSAAYFCASSPLPMDYEQFFGPGTRLTVL.

The V and J genes are TRBV5-4 and TRBJ2-3; 8 bases map to TRBD1. Trimming cost V 4 bases and J 0 bases; bases outside gene matches: 4. CDR1 SGHNT and CDR2 YYREEE come from the germline V gene (reference sequence). This CDR3 comprises 15 residues. The CDR3 is CASSEGQASTDTQYF. The CDR3 DNA is TGTGCCAGCAGCGAGGGACAGGCCAGCACAGATACGCAGTATTTT.

In its sample, this clone was seen a few times. The rearrangement joins TRBV19 to TRBJ1-1; tentatively, D is TRBD1 (5 bases). Germline-derived CDR1 and CDR2 are LNHDA and SQIVND (reference sequence). The V end lost 4 bases, the J end lost 0 bases, and 12 bases lay between the germline ends. This CDR3 is 15 amino acids long. In DNA form, the CDR3 reads TGTGCCAGTAGTACGCACAGGTCCCTGAACACTGAAGCTTTCTTT. Translating gives CASSTHRSLNTEAFF. The variable domain in full, with the rest retrieved from reference TRBV19 and TRBJ1-1, is DGGITQSPKYLFRKEGQNVTLSCEQNLNHDAMYWYRQDPGQGLRLIYYSQIVNDFQKGDIAEGYSVSREKKESFPLTVTSAQKNPTAFYLCASSTHRSLNTEAFFGQGTRLTVV.

The chain recombines TRBV11-2 with TRBJ2-2, with 8 bases identical to TRBD2. CDR3 size: 17 residues. The junction had 10 bases not matched to a gene; V was cut back by 5 bases and J by 2 bases. Germline values: CDR1 SGHAT, CDR2 FQNNGV. The chain's CDR3 is CASSPPSGRVNTGELFF. The CDR3 DNA sequence: TGTGCCAGCAGCCCACCCTCCGGGAGGGTTAACACCGGGGAGCTGTTTTTT.

This rearrangement joins TRBV20-1 to TRBJ1-2; D is possibly TRBD1 (5 bases). The germline V gene has CDR1 DFQATT and CDR2 SNEGSKA (reference sequence). The CDR3 covers 11 residues. The V and J ends lost 3 bases and 7 bases respectively, with 9 bases between them. CDR3 residues: CSASLGGGYTF. The DNA of the CDR3 is TGCAGTGCTAGTTTGGGGGGTGGCTACACCTTC.

This clone was counted once. V and J are TRBV2 and TRBJ1-3; D uncertain. Looked up from germline, CDR1 is SNHLY and CDR2 is FYNNEI. The CDR3 has 14 residues. The V and J ends lost 7 bases and 4 bases respectively, with 14 bases between them. The CDR3 DNA reads TGTGCCAGCACCATCGGGGTCTCCGGAAACACCATATATTTT. Translating gives CASTIGVSGNTIYF.